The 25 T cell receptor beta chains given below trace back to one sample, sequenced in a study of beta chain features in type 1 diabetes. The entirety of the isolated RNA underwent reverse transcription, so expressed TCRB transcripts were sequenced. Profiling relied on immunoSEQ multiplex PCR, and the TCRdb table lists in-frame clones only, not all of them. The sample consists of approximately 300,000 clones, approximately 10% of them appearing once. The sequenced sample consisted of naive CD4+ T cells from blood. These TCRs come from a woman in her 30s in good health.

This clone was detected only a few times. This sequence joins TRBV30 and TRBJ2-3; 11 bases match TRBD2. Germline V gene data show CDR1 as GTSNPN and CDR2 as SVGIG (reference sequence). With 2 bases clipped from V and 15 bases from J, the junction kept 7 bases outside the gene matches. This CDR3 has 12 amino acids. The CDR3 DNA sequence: TGTGCCTGGAGTAGACCGGGACTAGCGGATTATTTT. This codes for CAWSRPGLADYF.

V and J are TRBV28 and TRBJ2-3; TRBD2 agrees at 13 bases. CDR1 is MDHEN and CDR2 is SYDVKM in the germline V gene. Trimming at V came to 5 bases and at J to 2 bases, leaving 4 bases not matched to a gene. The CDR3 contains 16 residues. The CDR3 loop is CASSLGLAGITDTQYF. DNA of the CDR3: TGTGCCAGCAGTCTGGGACTAGCGGGGATCACAGATACGCAGTATTTT.

The CDR3, as DNA: TGTGCCAGCTCAGAATATCGGGACAGGGAACAAGGGCAGTTCTTC. Its translation: CASSEYRDREQGQFF. The chain employs TRBV18 and TRBJ2-1; 9 bases are a match to TRBD1. CDR1 and CDR2 from the germline V gene are KGHSH and LQKENI. The CDR3 spans 15 residues. V trimming: 5 bases; J trimming: 12 bases; junction bases outside the gene matches: 14.

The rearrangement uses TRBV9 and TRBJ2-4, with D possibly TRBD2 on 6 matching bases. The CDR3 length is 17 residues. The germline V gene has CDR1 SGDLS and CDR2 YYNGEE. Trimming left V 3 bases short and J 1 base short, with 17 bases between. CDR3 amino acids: CASSGGPPGSAKNIQYF. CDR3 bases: TGTGCCAGCAGCGGGGGTCCCCCCGGGAGCGCCAAAAACATTCAGTACTTC.

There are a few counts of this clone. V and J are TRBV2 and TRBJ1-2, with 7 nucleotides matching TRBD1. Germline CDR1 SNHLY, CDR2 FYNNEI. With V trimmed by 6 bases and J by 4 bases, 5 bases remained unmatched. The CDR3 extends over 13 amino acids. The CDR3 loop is CASSWDSGYGYTF. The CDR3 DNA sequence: TGTGCCAGCAGCTGGGACAGCGGCTATGGCTACACCTTC.

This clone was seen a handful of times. CDR3 sequence: CSVEAPYVLVRTGELFF. The CDR3 DNA follows: TGCAGCGTTGAAGCCCCCTATGTACTAGTGCGGACCGGGGAGCTGTTTTTT. The J gene is TRBJ2-2, the V gene TRBV29-1; weak D call: TRBD2 (5 bases). This CDR3 contains 17 residues. The germline gives CDR1 SQVTM, CDR2 ANQGSEA. The ends were cut back, 1 base at V and 5 bases at J, with 20 bases in the middle.

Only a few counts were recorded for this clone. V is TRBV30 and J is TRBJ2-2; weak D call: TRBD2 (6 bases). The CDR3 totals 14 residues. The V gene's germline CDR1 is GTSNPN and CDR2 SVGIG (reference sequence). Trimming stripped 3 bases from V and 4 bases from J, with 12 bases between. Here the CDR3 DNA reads TGTGCCTGGAGAGCGGGCGCGGGCACCGGGGAGCTGTTTTTT. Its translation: CAWRAGAGTGELFF.

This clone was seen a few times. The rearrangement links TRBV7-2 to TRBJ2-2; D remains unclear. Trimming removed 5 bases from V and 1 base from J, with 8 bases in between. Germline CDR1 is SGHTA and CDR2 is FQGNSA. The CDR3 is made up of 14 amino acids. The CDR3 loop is CASSISGNTGELFF. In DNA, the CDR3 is TGTGCCAGCAGCATATCAGGGAACACCGGGGAGCTGTTTTTT.

The CDR3 is CSASTGTEQYF. The CDR3 DNA is TGCAGTGCTAGTACAGGGACCGAGCAGTACTTC. The genes are TRBV20-1 and TRBJ2-7; D might be TRBD1 (6 bases). CDR1 is DFQATT and CDR2 is SNEGSKA in the germline V gene (reference sequence). The CDR3 consists of 11 residues. V gave up 3 bases and J gave up 6 bases, with 9 bases separating them.

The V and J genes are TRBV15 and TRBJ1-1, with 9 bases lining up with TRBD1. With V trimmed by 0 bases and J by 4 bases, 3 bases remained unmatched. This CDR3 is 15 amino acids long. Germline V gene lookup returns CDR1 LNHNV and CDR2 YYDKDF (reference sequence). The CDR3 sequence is CATSRDHRGPTEAFF. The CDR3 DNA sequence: TGTGCCACCAGCAGAGACCACAGGGGGCCCACTGAAGCTTTCTTT.

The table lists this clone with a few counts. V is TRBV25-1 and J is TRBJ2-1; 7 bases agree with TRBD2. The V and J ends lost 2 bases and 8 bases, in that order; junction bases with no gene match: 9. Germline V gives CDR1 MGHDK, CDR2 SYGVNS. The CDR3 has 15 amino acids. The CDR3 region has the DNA TGTGCCAGCAGTGAACCAGCGGGGCCCAATGATGAGCAGTTCTTC. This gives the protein CASSEPAGPNDEQFF.

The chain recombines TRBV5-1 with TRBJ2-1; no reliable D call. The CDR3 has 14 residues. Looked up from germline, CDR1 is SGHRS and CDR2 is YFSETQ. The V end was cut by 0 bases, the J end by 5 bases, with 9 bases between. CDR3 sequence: CASSLDFPNNEQFF. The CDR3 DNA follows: TGCGCCAGCAGCTTGGACTTCCCAAACAATGAGCAGTTCTTC.

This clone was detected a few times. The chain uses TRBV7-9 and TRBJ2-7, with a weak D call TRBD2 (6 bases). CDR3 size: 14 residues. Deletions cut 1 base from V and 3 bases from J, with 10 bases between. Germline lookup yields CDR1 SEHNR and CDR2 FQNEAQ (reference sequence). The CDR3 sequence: CASSLVGSNYEQYF. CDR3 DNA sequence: TGTGCCAGCAGCTTAGTCGGGAGCAACTACGAGCAGTACTTC.

In DNA form, the CDR3 reads TGTGCCAGCAGCTCCGGGGGGGAGATGAGGTACGAGCAGTACTTC. Translating gives CASSSGGEMRYEQYF. The V and J genes are TRBV5-4 and TRBJ2-7; 8 nucleotides line up with TRBD2. Germline CDR1 reads SGHNT; CDR2 reads YYREEE (reference sequence). This CDR3 has 15 amino acids. V was clipped by 3 bases and J by 4 bases; unmatched bases: 9.

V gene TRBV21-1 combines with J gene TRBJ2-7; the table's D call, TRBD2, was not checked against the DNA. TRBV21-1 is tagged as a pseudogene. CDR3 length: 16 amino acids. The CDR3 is CASSERLAGRPYEQYF. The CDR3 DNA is TGTGCCAGCAGCGAACGCCTGGCAGGGAGGCCCTACGAGCAGTACTTC.

The CDR3 nucleotides are TGTGCCAGCAGTTTATGGCCATTGACAAACTATGGCTACACCTTC. Residues: CASSLWPLTNYGYTF. The rearrangement links TRBV27 to TRBJ1-2, with unresolved D. This CDR3 comprises 15 residues. Trimming pared 1 base from V and 2 bases from J, leaving 11 bases between. Germline V gives CDR1 MNHEY, CDR2 SMNVEV (reference sequence).

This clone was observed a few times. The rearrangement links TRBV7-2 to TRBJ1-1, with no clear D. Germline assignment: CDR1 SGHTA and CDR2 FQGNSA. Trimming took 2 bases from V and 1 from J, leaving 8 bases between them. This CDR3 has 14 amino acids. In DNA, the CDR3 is TGTGCCAGCAGCTTATCGCGGGGGAACACTGAAGCTTTCTTT. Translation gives CASSLSRGNTEAFF. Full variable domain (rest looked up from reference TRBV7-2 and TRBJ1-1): GAGVSQSPSNKVTEKGKDVELRCDPISGHTALYWYRQSLGQGLEFLIYFQGNSAPDKSGLPSDRFSAERTGGSVSTLTIQRTQQEDSAVYLCASSLSRGNTEAFFGQGTRLTVV.

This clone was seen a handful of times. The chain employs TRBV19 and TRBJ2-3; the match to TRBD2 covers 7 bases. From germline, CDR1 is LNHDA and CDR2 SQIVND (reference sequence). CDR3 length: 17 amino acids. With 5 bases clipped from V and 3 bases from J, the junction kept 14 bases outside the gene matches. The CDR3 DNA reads TGTGCCAGTAGTCCCTTACTCGGTTTGCGGGAGACAGATACGCAGTATTTT. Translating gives CASSPLLGLRETDTQYF.

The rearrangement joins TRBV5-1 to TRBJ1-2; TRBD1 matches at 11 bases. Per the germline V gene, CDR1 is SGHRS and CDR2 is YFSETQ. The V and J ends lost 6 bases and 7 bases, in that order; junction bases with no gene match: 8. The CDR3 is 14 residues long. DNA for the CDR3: TGCGCCAGCACCACAGGACAGGGGGCGCCTGGCTACACCTTC. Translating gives CASTTGQGAPGYTF.

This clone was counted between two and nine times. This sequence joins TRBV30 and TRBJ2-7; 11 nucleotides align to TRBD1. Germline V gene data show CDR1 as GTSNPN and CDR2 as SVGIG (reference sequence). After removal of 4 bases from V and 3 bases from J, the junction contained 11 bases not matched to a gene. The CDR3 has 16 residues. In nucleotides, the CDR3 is TGTGCCTGGAACCCCCCGACCGGGACAGGGGGCTACGAGCAGTACTTC. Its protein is CAWNPPTGTGGYEQYF.

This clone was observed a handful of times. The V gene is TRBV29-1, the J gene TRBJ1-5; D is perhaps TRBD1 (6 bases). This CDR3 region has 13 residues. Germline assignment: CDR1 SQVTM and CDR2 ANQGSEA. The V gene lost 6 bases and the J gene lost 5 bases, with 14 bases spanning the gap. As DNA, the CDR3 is TGCAGCGTAGAACAGGGTGACGATCAGCCCCAGCATTTT. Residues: CSVEQGDDQPQHF.

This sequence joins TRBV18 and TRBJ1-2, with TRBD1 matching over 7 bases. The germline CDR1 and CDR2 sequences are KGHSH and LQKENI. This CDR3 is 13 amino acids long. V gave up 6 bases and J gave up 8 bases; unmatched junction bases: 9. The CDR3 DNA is TGTGCCAGCTCGAGTCCGACAGGGAGCGGCTACACCTTC. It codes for CASSSPTGSGYTF.

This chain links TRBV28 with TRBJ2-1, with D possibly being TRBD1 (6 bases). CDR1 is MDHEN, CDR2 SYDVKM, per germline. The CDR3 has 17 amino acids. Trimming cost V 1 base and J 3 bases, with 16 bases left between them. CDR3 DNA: TGTGCCAGCAGTTTATACCCCCAGGGGTTGAACTACAATGAGCAGTTCTTC. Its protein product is CASSLYPQGLNYNEQFF.

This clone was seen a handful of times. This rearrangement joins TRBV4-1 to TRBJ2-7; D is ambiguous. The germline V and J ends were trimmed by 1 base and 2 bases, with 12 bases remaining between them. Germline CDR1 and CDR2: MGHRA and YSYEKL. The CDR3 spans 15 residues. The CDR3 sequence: CASSQASFAAYEQYF. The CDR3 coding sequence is TGCGCCAGCAGCCAAGCAAGTTTCGCAGCCTACGAGCAGTACTTC.

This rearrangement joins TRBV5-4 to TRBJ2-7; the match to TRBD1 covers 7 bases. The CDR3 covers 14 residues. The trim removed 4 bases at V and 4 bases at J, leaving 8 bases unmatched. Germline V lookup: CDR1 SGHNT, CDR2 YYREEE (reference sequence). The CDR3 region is CASSHGQVGYEQYF. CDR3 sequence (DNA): TGTGCCAGCAGCCATGGACAGGTGGGGTACGAGCAGTACTTC.